This TCR beta chain was identified during a study of cytomegalovirus exposure and HLA in healthy donors. Study-wide results and caveats: Per published accounts, TCR beta sequences correctly predicted the HLA-A and HLA-B alleles of most subjects. In a later analysis, about 17,000 TCR beta sequences were associated with HLA alleles at 0.05 false discovery rate. Most of the TCR beta V segments (in an earlier analysis) were productive either about 90% or about 30% of the time.

Deletions cut 3 bases from V and 4 bases from J, with 15 bases between. CDR3 length equals 16 residues. Germline V gives CDR1 MNHEY, CDR2 SMNVEV (reference sequence). A note on this clone: Its antigen is unidentified.

The primer mix had 60 Vbeta and 13 Jbeta primers. The method was immunoSEQ multiplex PCR; TCRdb's version includes in-frame clones alone and lacks a portion of them. The data show approximately 130,000 clones, with roughly 87% seen just once and around 1.5% held by the top ten. J is TRBJ2-2 and V is TRBV27; D gene ambiguous. This clonotype originated in a woman between 18 and 29 years old in good health and CMV-seronegative. The material sequenced was PBMCs. The CDR3 DNA sequence: TGTGCCAGCAGTTTCTCTCAGAGGAGTTCCACCGGGGAGCTGTTTTTT. Translating gives CASSFSQRSSTGELFF.